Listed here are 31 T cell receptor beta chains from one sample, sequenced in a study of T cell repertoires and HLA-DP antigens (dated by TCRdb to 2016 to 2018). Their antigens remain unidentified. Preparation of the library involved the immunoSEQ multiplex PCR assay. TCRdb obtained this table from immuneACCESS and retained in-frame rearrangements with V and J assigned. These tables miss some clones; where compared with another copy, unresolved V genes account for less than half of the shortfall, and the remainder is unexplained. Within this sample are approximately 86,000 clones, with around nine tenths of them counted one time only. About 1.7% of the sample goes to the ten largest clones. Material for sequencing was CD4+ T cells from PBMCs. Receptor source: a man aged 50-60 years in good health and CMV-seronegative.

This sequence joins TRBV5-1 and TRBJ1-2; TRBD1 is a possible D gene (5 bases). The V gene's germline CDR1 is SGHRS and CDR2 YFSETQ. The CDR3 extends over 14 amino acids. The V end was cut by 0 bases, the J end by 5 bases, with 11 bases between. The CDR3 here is CASSLGGEWYGYTF. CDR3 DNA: TGCGCCAGCAGCTTGGGAGGGGAGTGGTATGGCTACACCTTC.

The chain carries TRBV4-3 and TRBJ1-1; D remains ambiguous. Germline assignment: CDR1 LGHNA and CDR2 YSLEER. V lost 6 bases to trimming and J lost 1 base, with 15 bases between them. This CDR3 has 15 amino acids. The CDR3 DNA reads TGCGCCAGCAGGCCAAGCCCTCGGGGGAACACTGAAGCTTTCTTT. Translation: CASRPSPRGNTEAFF.

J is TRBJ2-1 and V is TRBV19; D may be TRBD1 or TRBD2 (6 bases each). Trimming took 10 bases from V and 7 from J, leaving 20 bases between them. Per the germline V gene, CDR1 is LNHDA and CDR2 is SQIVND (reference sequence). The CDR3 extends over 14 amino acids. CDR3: CATRGPGRMNEQFF. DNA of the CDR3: TGTGCCACCCGGGGGCCGGGGCGGATGAATGAGCAGTTCTTC.

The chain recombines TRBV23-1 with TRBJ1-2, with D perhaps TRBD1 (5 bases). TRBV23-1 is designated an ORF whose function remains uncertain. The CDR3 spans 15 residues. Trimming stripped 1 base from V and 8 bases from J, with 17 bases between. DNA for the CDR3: TGCGCCAGCAGTCAATGGAAGGGGCCACAACGCGGCTACACCTTC. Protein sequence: CASSQWKGPQRGYTF.

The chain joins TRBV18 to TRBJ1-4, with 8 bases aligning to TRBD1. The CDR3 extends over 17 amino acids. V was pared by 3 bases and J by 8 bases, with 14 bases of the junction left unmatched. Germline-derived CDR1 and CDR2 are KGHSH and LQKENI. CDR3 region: CASSPTGTGIDAEKLFF. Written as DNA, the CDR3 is TGTGCCAGCTCACCTACCGGGACAGGAATCGATGCCGAAAAACTGTTTTTT.

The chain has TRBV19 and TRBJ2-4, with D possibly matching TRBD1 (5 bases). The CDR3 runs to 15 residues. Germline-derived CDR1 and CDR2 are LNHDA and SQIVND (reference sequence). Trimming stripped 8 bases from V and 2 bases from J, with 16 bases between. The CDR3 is CASSTGGAPKNIQYF. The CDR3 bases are TGTGCCAGTTCTACCGGTGGGGCTCCCAAAAACATTCAGTACTTC.

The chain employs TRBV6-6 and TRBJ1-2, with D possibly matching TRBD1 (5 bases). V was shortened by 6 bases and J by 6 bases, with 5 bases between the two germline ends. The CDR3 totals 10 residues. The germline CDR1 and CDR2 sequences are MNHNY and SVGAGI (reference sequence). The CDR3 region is CASSRDGYTF. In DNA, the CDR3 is TGTGCCAGCAGCAGGGATGGCTACACCTTC.

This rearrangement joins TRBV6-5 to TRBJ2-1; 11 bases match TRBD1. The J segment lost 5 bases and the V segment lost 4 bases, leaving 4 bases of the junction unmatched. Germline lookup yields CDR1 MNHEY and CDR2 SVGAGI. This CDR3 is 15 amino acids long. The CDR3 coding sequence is TGTGCCAGCAGTTGGACAGGGGGCCAGAACAATGAGCAGTTCTTC. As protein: CASSWTGGQNNEQFF.

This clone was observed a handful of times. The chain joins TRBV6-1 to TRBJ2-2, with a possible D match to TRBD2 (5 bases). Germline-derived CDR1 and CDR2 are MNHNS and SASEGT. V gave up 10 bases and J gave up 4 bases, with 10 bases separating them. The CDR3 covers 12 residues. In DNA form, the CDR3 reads TGTGCCATCTCCGGACTCACCGGGGAGCTGTTTTTT. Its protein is CAISGLTGELFF.

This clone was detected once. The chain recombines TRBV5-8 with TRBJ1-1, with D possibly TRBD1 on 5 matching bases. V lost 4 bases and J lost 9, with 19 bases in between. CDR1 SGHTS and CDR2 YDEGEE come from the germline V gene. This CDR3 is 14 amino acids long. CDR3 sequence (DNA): TGTGCCAGCAGCGTCAGGGCCTCTACGCTGAAAGCTTTCTTT. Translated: CASSVRASTLKAFF.

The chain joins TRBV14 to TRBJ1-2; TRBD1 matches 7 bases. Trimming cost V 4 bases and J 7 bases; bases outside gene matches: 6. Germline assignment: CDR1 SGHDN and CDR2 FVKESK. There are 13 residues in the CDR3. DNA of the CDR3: TGTGCCAGCAGCCCCAGACAGGGTAGTGGCTACACCTTC. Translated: CASSPRQGSGYTF.

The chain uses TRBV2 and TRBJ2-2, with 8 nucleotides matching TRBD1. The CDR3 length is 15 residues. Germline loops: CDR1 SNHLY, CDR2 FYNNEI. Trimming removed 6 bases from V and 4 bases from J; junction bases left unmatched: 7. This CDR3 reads CASRTGTGSTGELFF. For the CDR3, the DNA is TGTGCCAGCAGGACCGGGACAGGATCCACCGGGGAGCTGTTTTTT.

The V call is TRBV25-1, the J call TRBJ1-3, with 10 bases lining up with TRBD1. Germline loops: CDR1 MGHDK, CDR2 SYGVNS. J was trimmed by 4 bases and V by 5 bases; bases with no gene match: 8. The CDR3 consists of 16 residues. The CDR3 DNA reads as TGTGCCAGCAGTACCCGGACAGGGGGGGTCGGAAACACCATATATTTT. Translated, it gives CASSTRTGGVGNTIYF.

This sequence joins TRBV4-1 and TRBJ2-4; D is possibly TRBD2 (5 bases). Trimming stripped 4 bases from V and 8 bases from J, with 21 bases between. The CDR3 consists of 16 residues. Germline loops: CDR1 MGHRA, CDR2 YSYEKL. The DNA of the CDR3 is TGCGCCAGCAGCCTCGGCCCGATCCCGGGGTCTTACATTCAGTACTTC. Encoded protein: CASSLGPIPGSYIQYF.

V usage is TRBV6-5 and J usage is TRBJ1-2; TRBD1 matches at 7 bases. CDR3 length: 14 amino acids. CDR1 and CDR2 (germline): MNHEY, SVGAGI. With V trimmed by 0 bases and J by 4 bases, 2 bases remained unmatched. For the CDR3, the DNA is TGTGCCAGCAGTTACTCGACAGGGACCTATGGCTACACCTTC. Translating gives CASSYSTGTYGYTF.

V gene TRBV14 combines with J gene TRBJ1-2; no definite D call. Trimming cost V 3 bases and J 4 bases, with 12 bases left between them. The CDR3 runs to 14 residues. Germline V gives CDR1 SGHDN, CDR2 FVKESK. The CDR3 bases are TGTGCCAGCAGCCATGGATCCCGGATCTATGGCTACACCTTC. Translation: CASSHGSRIYGYTF.

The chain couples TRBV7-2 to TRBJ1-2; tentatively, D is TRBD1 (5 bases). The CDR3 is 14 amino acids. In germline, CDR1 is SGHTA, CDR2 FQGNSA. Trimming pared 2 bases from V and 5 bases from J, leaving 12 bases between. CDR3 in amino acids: CASSLLDSRYGYTF. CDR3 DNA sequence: TGTGCCAGCAGCTTACTCGACAGCCGATATGGCTACACCTTC.

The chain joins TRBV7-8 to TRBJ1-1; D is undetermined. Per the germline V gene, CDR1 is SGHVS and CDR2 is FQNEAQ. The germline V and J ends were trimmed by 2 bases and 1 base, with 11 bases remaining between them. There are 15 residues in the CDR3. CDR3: CASSLLMVGNTEAFF. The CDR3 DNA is TGTGCCAGCAGCTTACTCATGGTTGGGAACACTGAAGCTTTCTTT.

The CDR3 sequence: CASTFPTSGGYEQYF. CDR3 sequence (DNA): TGTGCCAGCACCTTCCCGACTAGCGGAGGCTACGAGCAGTACTTC. The chain carries TRBV6-5 and TRBJ2-7, with 9 positions matching TRBD2. The CDR3 is 15 amino acids. J was trimmed by 3 bases and V by 7 bases; bases with no gene match: 10. The germline gives CDR1 MNHEY, CDR2 SVGAGI.

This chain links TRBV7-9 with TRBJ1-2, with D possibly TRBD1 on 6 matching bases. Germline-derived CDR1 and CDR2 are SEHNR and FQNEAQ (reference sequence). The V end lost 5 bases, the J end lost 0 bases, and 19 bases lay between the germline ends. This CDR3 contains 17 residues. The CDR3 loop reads CASSPTQGPHTNYGYTF. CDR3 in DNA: TGTGCCAGCAGCCCAACACAGGGTCCGCACACTAACTATGGCTACACCTTC.

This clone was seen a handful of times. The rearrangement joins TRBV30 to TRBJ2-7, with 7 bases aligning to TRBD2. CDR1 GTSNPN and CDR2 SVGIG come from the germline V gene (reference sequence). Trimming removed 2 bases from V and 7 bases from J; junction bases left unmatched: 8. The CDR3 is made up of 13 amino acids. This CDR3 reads CAWSIAGRGEQYF. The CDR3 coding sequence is TGTGCCTGGAGTATAGCGGGCCGAGGAGAGCAGTACTTC.

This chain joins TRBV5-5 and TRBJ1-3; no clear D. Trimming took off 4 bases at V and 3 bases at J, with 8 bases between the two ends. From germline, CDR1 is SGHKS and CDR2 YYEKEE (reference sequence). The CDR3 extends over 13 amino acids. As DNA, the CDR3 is TGTGCCAGCAGCCCCCGGGGTGGAAACACCATATATTTT. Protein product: CASSPRGGNTIYF.

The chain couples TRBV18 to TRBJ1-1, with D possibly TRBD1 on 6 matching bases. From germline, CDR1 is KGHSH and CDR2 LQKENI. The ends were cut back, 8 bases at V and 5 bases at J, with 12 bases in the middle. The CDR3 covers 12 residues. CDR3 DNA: TGTGCCAGCGGAGAACAGGGAACTGAAGCTTTCTTT. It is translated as CASGEQGTEAFF. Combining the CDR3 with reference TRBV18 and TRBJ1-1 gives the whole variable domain NAGVMQNPRHLVRRRGQEARLRCSPMKGHSHVYWYRQLPEEGLKFMVYLQKENIIDESGMPKERFSAEFPKEGPSILRIQQVVRGDSAAYFCASGEQGTEAFFGQGTRLTVV.

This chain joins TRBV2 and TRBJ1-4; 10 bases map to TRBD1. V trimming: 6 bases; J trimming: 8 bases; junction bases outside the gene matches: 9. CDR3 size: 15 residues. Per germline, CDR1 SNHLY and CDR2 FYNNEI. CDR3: CASRRQGARGEKLFF. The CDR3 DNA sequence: TGTGCCAGCAGGAGACAGGGGGCTCGGGGGGAAAAACTGTTTTTT.

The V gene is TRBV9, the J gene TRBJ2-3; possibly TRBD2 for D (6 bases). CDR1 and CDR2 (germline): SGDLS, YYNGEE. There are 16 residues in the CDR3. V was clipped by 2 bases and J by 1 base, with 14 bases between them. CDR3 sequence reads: CASSVRGTPGTDTQYF. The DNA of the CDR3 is TGTGCCAGCAGCGTTCGCGGGACTCCAGGCACAGATACGCAGTATTTT.

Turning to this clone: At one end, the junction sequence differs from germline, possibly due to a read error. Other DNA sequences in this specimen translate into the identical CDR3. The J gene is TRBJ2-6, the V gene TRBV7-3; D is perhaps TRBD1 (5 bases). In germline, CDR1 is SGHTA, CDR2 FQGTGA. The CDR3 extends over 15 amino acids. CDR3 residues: CASSLHLSGANVLTF. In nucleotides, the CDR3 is TGTGCCAGCAGCTTACATTTGTCTGGGGCCAACGTTCTGACTTTC.

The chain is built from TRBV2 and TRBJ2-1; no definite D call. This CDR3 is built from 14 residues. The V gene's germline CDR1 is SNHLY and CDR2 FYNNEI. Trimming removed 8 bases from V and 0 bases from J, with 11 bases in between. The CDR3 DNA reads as TGTGCCAGCGAAGGCACGAGCTCCTACAATGAGCAGTTCTTC. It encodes CASEGTSSYNEQFF.

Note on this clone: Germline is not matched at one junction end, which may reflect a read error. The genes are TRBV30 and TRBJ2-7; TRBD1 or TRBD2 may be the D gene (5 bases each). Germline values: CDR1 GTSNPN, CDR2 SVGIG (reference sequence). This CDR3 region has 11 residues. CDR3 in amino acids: CAFGTGYVQYF. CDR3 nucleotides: TGTGCCTTTGGGACCGGGTACGTGCAGTACTTC.

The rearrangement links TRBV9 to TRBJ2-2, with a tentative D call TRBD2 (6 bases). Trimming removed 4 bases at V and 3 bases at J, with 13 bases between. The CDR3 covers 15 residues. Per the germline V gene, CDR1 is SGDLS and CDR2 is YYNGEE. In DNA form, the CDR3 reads TGTGCCAGCAGCCCCCCGGGACTCGACACCGGGGAGCTGTTTTTT. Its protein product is CASSPPGLDTGELFF.

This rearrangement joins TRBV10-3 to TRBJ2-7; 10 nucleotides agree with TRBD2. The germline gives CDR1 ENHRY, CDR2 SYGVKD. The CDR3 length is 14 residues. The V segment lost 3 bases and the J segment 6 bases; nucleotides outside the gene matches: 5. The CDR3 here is CAISDSGRAAEQYF. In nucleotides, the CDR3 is TGTGCCATCAGTGACAGCGGGAGGGCGGCCGAGCAGTACTTC.

The CDR3 nucleotides read TGTGCCAGCAGCCGGACCGGGACAGGGGGCTACGAGCAGTACTTC. Its protein is CASSRTGTGGYEQYF. The chain has TRBV7-2 and TRBJ2-7; 11 nucleotides match TRBD1. CDR1 and CDR2 from the germline V gene are SGHTA and FQGNSA. The CDR3 runs 15 residues. Trimming at V came to 5 bases and at J to 3 bases, leaving 6 bases not matched to a gene.